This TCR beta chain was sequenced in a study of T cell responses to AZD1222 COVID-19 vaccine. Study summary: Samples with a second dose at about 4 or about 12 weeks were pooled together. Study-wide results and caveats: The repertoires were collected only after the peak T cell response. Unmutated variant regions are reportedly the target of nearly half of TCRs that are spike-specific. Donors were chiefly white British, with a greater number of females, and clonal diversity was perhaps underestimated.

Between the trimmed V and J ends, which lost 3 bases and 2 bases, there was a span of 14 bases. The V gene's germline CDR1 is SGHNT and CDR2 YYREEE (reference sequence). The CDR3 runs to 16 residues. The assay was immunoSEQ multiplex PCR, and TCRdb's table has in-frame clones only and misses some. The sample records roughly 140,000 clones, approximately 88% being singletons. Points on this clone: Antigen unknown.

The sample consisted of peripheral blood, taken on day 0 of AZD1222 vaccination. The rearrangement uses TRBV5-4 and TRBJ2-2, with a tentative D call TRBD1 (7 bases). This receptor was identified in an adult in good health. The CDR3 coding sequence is TGTGCCAGCAGCTCGTTGACAGGGACTAACACCGGGGAGCTGTTTTTT. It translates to CASSSLTGTNTGELFF.